The present TCR beta chain was sequenced within a study of HIV-infected children after antiretroviral therapy interruption. This clonotype was observed many times. CDR3 length: 12 amino acids. V lost 2 bases and J 5 bases, leaving 4 bases between the germline ends. The TCR library was built from RNA with a 3' RACE protocol and unique molecular identifiers. TCRdb re-called the 3' RACE reads with MiXCR, one entry per CDR3 protein. The table includes more than 40,000 distinct CDR3 sequences, around 4% detected once. The treatment here: PENTA 11 planned treatment interruption arm or continuous ART arm. The clonotype comes from a pool of human donors with HIV. V is TRBV12-3 or TRBV12-4 and J is TRBJ1-5; D not resolved. The starting material was CD45RA+ CD4+ T cells from PBMCs, pooled from several time points, obtained from a donor given antiretroviral therapy, either interrupted or continuous. Regarding subset: naive CD4+ CD45RA+ CD45RO- T cells. In DNA form, the CDR3 reads TGTGCCAGCAGTTTATTGGATCAGCCCCAGCATTTT. Protein sequence: CASSLLDQPQHF.